Each of the 18 T cell receptor beta chains below was sequenced from the same sample in a study of blood T cell repertoires in COVID-19. Sequencing was performed with immunoSEQ multiplex PCR; in TCRdb, only in-frame clones are kept and a portion is missing. The top ten clones hold about 2.5% of a sample with about 240,000 clones, about 91% of them seen once. Material for sequencing was PBMCs or T cells enriched from blood (not recorded which). These receptors originate from a woman aged 25-40 years with acute COVID-19.

The CDR3 reads CASDRGANQPQHF. For the CDR3, the DNA is TGTGCCTCAGACAGGGGGGCCAATCAGCCCCAGCATTTT. This rearrangement joins TRBV30 to TRBJ1-5; 9 nucleotides match TRBD1. J lost 3 bases, V lost 7 bases, and 4 bases had no gene match. Germline assignment: CDR1 GTSNPN and CDR2 SVGIG (reference sequence). The CDR3 spans 13 residues.

This chain links TRBV2 with TRBJ2-1, with a possible D match to TRBD2 (6 bases). This CDR3 comprises 12 residues. V shed 9 bases and J shed 0 bases, with 6 bases lying between them. From germline, CDR1 is SNHLY and CDR2 FYNNEI. The CDR3 region is CARGGSYNEQFF. CDR3 DNA sequence: TGTGCCAGGGGGGGCTCCTACAATGAGCAGTTCTTC.

The rearrangement links TRBV11-2 to TRBJ1-6, with D perhaps matching TRBD1 (6 bases). V was clipped by 3 bases and J by 11 bases, with 8 bases between them. The CDR3 totals 12 residues. Germline CDR1 is SGHAT and CDR2 is FQNNGV. DNA of the CDR3: TGTGCCAGCAGCTTTCAGGGGACACCCCTCCACTTT. It encodes CASSFQGTPLHF.

This clone was seen a single time. The rearrangement uses TRBV27 and TRBJ2-2; 8 nucleotides agree with TRBD2. This CDR3 contains 15 residues. Losses at the gene ends were 6 bases for V and 2 bases for J; bases not matched to a gene: 5. Germline loops: CDR1 MNHEY, CDR2 SMNVEV (reference sequence). In DNA form, the CDR3 reads TGTGCCAGCAGGGGTAGCGGGGCCAACACCGGGGAGCTGTTTTTT. It specifies CASRGSGANTGELFF.

The chain carries TRBV4-3 and TRBJ2-5, with 11 bases matching TRBD2. The CDR3 has 18 residues. Germline V gene lookup returns CDR1 LGHNA and CDR2 YSLEER. With 0 bases clipped from V and 5 bases from J, the junction kept 11 bases outside the gene matches. This CDR3 is CASSQDLRLAGKWETQYF. CDR3 sequence (DNA): TGCGCCAGCAGCCAAGATCTCCGACTAGCGGGGAAGTGGGAGACCCAGTACTTC.

CDR3 DNA sequence: TGCGCCAGCAGCATTACTAGCGGGGGGGCCACCGGGGAGCTGTTTTTT. Protein: CASSITSGGATGELFF. The V call is TRBV5-1, the J call TRBJ2-2; the match to TRBD2 covers 13 bases. Germline CDR1 SGHRS, CDR2 YFSETQ. The CDR3 length is 16 residues. The J segment lost 4 bases and the V segment lost 4 bases, leaving 4 bases of the junction unmatched.

This clone was recorded only once. The chain couples TRBV6-5 to TRBJ1-1, with D possibly being TRBD1 (6 bases). CDR1 is MNHEY, CDR2 SVGAGI, per germline. The CDR3 sequence is 15 residues long. Trimming removed 6 bases from V and 8 bases from J, with 22 bases in between. The CDR3 coding sequence is TGTGCCAGCAGCCAGGCGCGGGGGCTAGCAGCCGAAGCTTTCTTT. Protein: CASSQARGLAAEAFF.

V gene TRBV4-1 combines with J gene TRBJ1-1; D uncertain. This CDR3 has 13 residues. V lost 4 bases and J lost 7, with 13 bases in between. CDR1 MGHRA and CDR2 YSYEKL come from the germline V gene. CDR3: CASSPAPGVEAFF. CDR3 coding DNA: TGCGCCAGCAGCCCAGCCCCGGGAGTTGAAGCTTTCTTT.

The rearrangement links TRBV3-1 (or the pseudogene TRBV3-2) to TRBJ1-1; D remains unclear. The germline V gene has CDR1 LGHDT and CDR2 YNNKEL (reference sequence). The V gene lost 0 bases and the J gene lost 1 base, with 6 bases spanning the gap. CDR3 size: 14 residues. CDR3 sequence (DNA): TGTGCCAGCAGCCAAGACGATAGGAACACTGAAGCTTTCTTT. This translates into CASSQDDRNTEAFF.

V usage is TRBV5-1 and J usage is TRBJ2-1, with no clear D. This CDR3 comprises 13 residues. Trimming shortened V by 4 bases and J by 6 bases, and 11 bases separated the two germline ends. The germline CDR1 and CDR2 sequences are SGHRS and YFSETQ. The CDR3 DNA sequence: TGCGCCAGCAGCATCTCCTCGGGCAATGAGCAGTTCTTC. Its protein is CASSISSGNEQFF.

The gene calls are TRBV5-1 and TRBJ2-1; D is ambiguous. V lost 2 bases to trimming and J lost 7 bases, with 10 bases between them. CDR1 is SGHRS, CDR2 YFSETQ, per germline. This CDR3 is built from 13 residues. The CDR3 bases are TGCGCCAGCAGCTTTGCTAGTGGTAATGAGCAGTTCTTC. Translated, it gives CASSFASGNEQFF.

The table lists this clone with a few counts. The genes are TRBV6-2 or TRBV6-3 and TRBJ1-4; 8 bases are a match to TRBD1. Trimming at V came to 1 base and at J to 7 bases, leaving 5 bases not matched to a gene. Germline values: CDR1 MNHEY, CDR2 SVGEGT. The CDR3 is made up of 15 amino acids. CDR3 nucleotide sequence: TGTGCCAGCAGTTACTACCGACAGGGGCGTGAAAAACTGTTTTTT. Translation: CASSYYRQGREKLFF.

The rearrangement joins TRBV6-5 to TRBJ2-2; 7 nucleotides agree with TRBD1. V lost 6 bases to trimming and J lost 0 bases; unmatched junction nucleotides: 4. The CDR3 totals 15 residues. Germline lookup yields CDR1 MNHEY and CDR2 SVGAGI. Written as DNA, the CDR3 is TGTGCCAGCAGACTTGGGACAGCGAACACCGGGGAGCTGTTTTTT. The encoded protein is CASRLGTANTGELFF.

This chain links TRBV29-1 with TRBJ2-3; the match to TRBD1 covers 9 bases. V lost 5 bases, J lost 6 bases, and 18 bases stayed unmatched. This CDR3 is built from 17 residues. The V gene's germline CDR1 is SQVTM and CDR2 ANQGSEA. This CDR3 reads CSVRRNRGRDVPDTQYF. The CDR3 DNA follows: TGCAGCGTTAGACGAAACAGGGGGCGCGATGTTCCGGATACGCAGTATTTT.

V is TRBV21-1 and J is TRBJ1-2; the DNA was not used to check the table's D call, TRBD1. TRBV21-1 constitutes a pseudogene. The CDR3 totals 16 residues. The CDR3 region has the DNA TGTGCCAGCAGCACCGACAGCAGGGGGTTGGACTATGGCTACACCTTC. Encoded protein: CASSTDSRGLDYGYTF.

The V and J genes are TRBV2 and TRBJ1-3; D not resolved. Germline CDR1 and CDR2: SNHLY and FYNNEI. The CDR3 runs 15 residues. V lost 7 bases, J lost 0 bases, and 13 bases lay in between. CDR3 nucleotides: TGTGCCAGCATCCAGAATCCATACTCTGGAAACACCATATATTTT. Translated: CASIQNPYSGNTIYF. The full variable domain, in which reference TRBV2 and TRBJ1-3 provide the parts outside the CDR3, is EPEVTQTPSHQVTQMGQEVILRCVPISNHLYFYWYRQILGQKVEFLVSFYNNEISEKSEIFDDQFSVERPDGSNFTLKIRSTKLEDSAMYFCASIQNPYSGNTIYFGEGSWLTVV.

The chain carries TRBV27 and TRBJ1-5; D might be TRBD1 (6 bases). V was cut by 3 bases and J by 10 bases, with 19 bases left in between. Germline V gene data show CDR1 as MNHEY and CDR2 as SMNVEV (reference sequence). The CDR3 is made up of 15 amino acids. The CDR3: CASSFSGHAGGPQHF. Here the CDR3 DNA reads TGTGCCAGCAGTTTTTCGGGACACGCTGGAGGACCCCAGCATTTT.

The chain joins TRBV6-5 to TRBJ2-5; D remains unclear. Germline V CDR1 and CDR2: MNHEY, SVGAGI. The CDR3 extends over 13 amino acids. V was pared by 8 bases and J by 0 bases, with 10 bases between. The chain's CDR3 is CASAILNQETQYF. The CDR3, as DNA: TGTGCCAGCGCTATCCTCAACCAAGAGACCCAGTACTTC.